Shown below are 11 T cell receptor beta chains from a single sample sequenced in a study of blood T cells in healthy people across ages. Primed by a sample-barcoded 5' primer and a J-beta primer mix, a second PCR proceeded for 7 to 11 cycles. TCRdb reprocessed the 5' RACE reads via MiXCR and lists one record per CDR3 protein. This repertoire shows around 400,000 distinct CDR3 sequences, roughly half found once; its top ten account for about 54%. Sequenced material: blood. All receptors derive from a man between 60 and 75 years old in good health.

This clonotype was observed many times. The rearrangement links TRBV3-1 to TRBJ1-2; D call uncertain. The germline V gene encodes CDR1 LGHDT and CDR2 YNNKEL (reference sequence). The CDR3 contains 15 residues. V was shortened by 4 bases and J by 0 bases, with 12 bases between the two germline ends. For the CDR3, the DNA is TGTGCCAGCAGCCCAACGTATGGGGCTAACTATGGCTACACCTTC. Its translation is CASSPTYGANYGYTF.

This clonotype was seen a few times. The genes are TRBV4-3 and TRBJ2-7, with 9 bases identical to TRBD2. V was pared by 0 bases and J by 4 bases, with 7 bases of the junction left unmatched. Per the germline V gene, CDR1 is LGHNA and CDR2 is YSLEER. CDR3 length: 16 residues. CDR3 nucleotide sequence: TGCGCCAGCAGCCAAGATCGTAGCGGGAGTAGATACGAGCAGTACTTC. It is translated as CASSQDRSGSRYEQYF.

The chain links TRBV12-3 or TRBV12-4 to TRBJ1-5, with D unresolved. The ends were cut back, 6 bases at V and 5 bases at J, with 11 bases in the middle. The CDR3 extends over 13 amino acids. The CDR3 bases are TGTGCCAGCAGGGGATTACGGGATCAGCCCCAGCATTTT. This gives the protein CASRGLRDQPQHF.

The chain carries TRBV6-5 and TRBJ2-7; D gene uncertain. The CDR3 covers 13 residues. Germline-derived CDR1 and CDR2 are MNHEY and SVGAGI. Trimming left V 5 bases short and J 0 bases short, with 8 bases between. The DNA of the CDR3 is TGTGCCAGCAGTGACCCCAGCTCCTACGAGCAGTACTTC. The encoded protein is CASSDPSSYEQYF.

This clonotype was counted at least ten times. The J gene is TRBJ2-7, the V gene TRBV27; 11 nucleotides agree with TRBD2. V lost 5 bases to trimming and J lost 2 bases; unmatched junction nucleotides: 8. Germline CDR1 MNHEY, CDR2 SMNVEV (reference sequence). CDR3 length: 16 amino acids. CDR3 region: CASSTSGGRLTYEQYF. The CDR3 nucleotides read TGTGCCAGCAGTACTAGCGGGGGACGATTAACCTACGAGCAGTACTTC.

The rearrangement uses TRBV13 and TRBJ1-6, with 7 nucleotides matching TRBD1. The germline CDR1 and CDR2 sequences are PRHDT and FYEKMQ (reference sequence). The CDR3 consists of 15 residues. V was clipped by 4 bases and J by 5 bases; unmatched bases: 5. CDR3 nucleotides: TGTGCCAGCAGCTCAGGGACAGCAGATAATTCACCCCTCCACTTT. This translates into CASSSGTADNSPLHF. Based on the CDR3 plus reference TRBV13 and TRBJ1-6, the full variable domain is AAGVIQSPRHLIKEKRETATLKCYPIPRHDTVYWYQQGPGQDPQFLISFYEKMQSDKGSIPDRFSAQQFSDYHSELNMSSLELGDSALYFCASSSGTADNSPLHFGNGTRLTVT.

The V gene is TRBV20-1, the J gene TRBJ2-1; 14 bases align to TRBD2. CDR1 is DFQATT, CDR2 SNEGSKA, per germline (reference sequence). The junction had 9 bases not matched to a gene; V was cut back by 1 base and J by 10 bases. CDR3 length: 16 amino acids. The CDR3 coding sequence is TGCAGTGCTAGAGGGAGGGGACTAGCGGGAGCTCGAGAGCAGTTCTTC. Translated, it gives CSARGRGLAGAREQFF.

This chain uses TRBV2 with TRBJ2-5; a possible D gene is TRBD2 (6 bases). Trimming left V 8 bases short and J 0 bases short, with 16 bases between. The germline CDR1 and CDR2 sequences are SNHLY and FYNNEI. The CDR3 sequence is 15 residues long. The CDR3 DNA follows: TGTGCCAGCGGGGGACTCGACGGGTACCAAGAGACCCAGTACTTC. Its protein product is CASGGLDGYQETQYF.

This chain connects TRBV11-3 to TRBJ2-1, with 8 bases that match TRBD1. CDR1 and CDR2 (germline): SGHNT, YENEEA. There are 14 residues in the CDR3. Germline trimming cut 5 bases from V and 8 bases from J; bases unmatched to any gene: 8. Written as DNA, the CDR3 is TGTGCCAGCAGCACAGGACAGGGTTGGGATGAGCAGTTCTTC. Amino acid sequence: CASSTGQGWDEQFF.

The chain is built from TRBV5-1 and TRBJ2-5; the D gene is possibly TRBD2 (6 bases). The V gene's germline CDR1 is SGHRS and CDR2 YFSETQ. V was cut by 2 bases and J by 5 bases, with 13 bases left in between. This CDR3 is 14 amino acids long. The CDR3 DNA is TGCGCCAGCAGCTTTGCGGGGAAGGAGGAGACCCAGTACTTC. The encoded protein is CASSFAGKEETQYF.

CDR3 in DNA: TGTGCCATCAGCCCTTCACAGGGCTCCTACGAGCAGTACTTC. Translating it yields CAISPSQGSYEQYF. This sequence joins TRBV10-3 and TRBJ2-7, with D possibly matching TRBD1 (6 bases). The CDR3 runs 14 residues. The V gene lost 6 bases and the J gene lost 0 bases, with 12 bases spanning the gap. Germline V lookup: CDR1 ENHRY, CDR2 SYGVKD.